The 18 T cell receptor beta chains below come from one sample, sequenced in a study of blood T cell repertoires in COVID-19. Clones were sequenced by immunoSEQ multiplex PCR, and TCRdb holds only the in-frame ones, with some missing. Of approximately 190,000 clones listed, 87% were seen once; the top ten hold roughly 21%. Sequencing was done on a sample of peripheral blood. All receptors derive from a man between 60 and 75 years old with active or convalescent COVID-19.

The chain is built from TRBV13 and TRBJ2-7; D possibly corresponds to TRBD1 (5 bases). This CDR3 comprises 13 residues. Germline V gene data show CDR1 as PRHDT and CDR2 as FYEKMQ (reference sequence). V shed 5 bases and J shed 5 bases, with 13 bases lying between them. CDR3: CASSPRTGHEQYF. Written as DNA, the CDR3 is TGTGCCAGCAGCCCCCGAACAGGTCACGAGCAGTACTTC.

The chain is built from TRBV11-3 and TRBJ2-1, with D tentatively TRBD2 (7 bases). Trimming cost V 5 bases and J 8 bases, with 13 bases left between them. The CDR3 totals 13 residues. CDR1 is SGHNT and CDR2 is YENEEA in the germline V gene. CDR3 nucleotide sequence: TGTGCCAGCAGCCCCGGGGGGCGGGATGAGCAGTTCTTC. Its translation is CASSPGGRDEQFF. Supplemented by reference TRBV11-3 and TRBJ2-1, the full variable domain reads EAGVVQSPRYKIIEKKQPVAFWCNPISGHNTLYWYLQNLGQGPELLIRYENEEAVDDSQLPKDRFSAERLKGVDSTLKIQPAELGDSAVYLCASSPGGRDEQFFGPGTRLTVL.

This chain uses TRBV3-1 (or the pseudogene TRBV3-2) with TRBJ1-2; the D gene is possibly TRBD1 (5 bases). Germline V gene data show CDR1 as LGHDT and CDR2 as YNNKEL (reference sequence). The CDR3 is made up of 11 amino acids. Trimming left V 8 bases short and J 7 bases short, with 11 bases between. The CDR3 spells CASGSRGGYTF. CDR3 in DNA: TGTGCCAGCGGCTCAAGGGGTGGCTACACCTTC.

The genes are TRBV19 and TRBJ2-2; 7 nucleotides agree with TRBD2. There are 15 residues in the CDR3. Germline V gene data show CDR1 as LNHDA and CDR2 as SQIVND (reference sequence). Losses at the gene ends were 4 bases for V and 0 bases for J; bases not matched to a gene: 2. CDR3 sequence: CASSSGLANTGELFF. Here the CDR3 DNA reads TGTGCCAGTAGTAGCGGACTAGCGAACACCGGGGAGCTGTTTTTT.

This clone appeared once. V is TRBV6-1 and J is TRBJ1-3; D is uncertain. The ends were cut back, 2 bases at V and 3 bases at J, with 17 bases in the middle. Germline V gene sequence: CDR1 MNHNS, CDR2 SASEGT. The CDR3 loop spans 17 amino acids. CDR3 sequence (DNA): TGTGCCAGCAGTGAAAGGGCCGGGAGTCCTCTTGGAAACACCATATATTTT. It translates to CASSERAGSPLGNTIYF.

J is TRBJ1-5 and V is TRBV5-1; D is possibly TRBD1 (5 bases). In germline, CDR1 is SGHRS, CDR2 YFSETQ. Trimming removed 1 base from V and 4 bases from J, with 12 bases in between. This CDR3 spans 15 amino acids. CDR3 in DNA: TGCGCCAGCAGCTTGAGAGGGGAGGGTAATCAGCCCCAGCATTTT. This translates into CASSLRGEGNQPQHF.

In this sample, this clone turned up a few times. The rearrangement uses TRBV10-2 and TRBJ2-1; no clear D gene. Germline lookup yields CDR1 WSHSY and CDR2 SAAADI. Trimming took 0 bases from V and 4 from J, leaving 10 bases between them. The CDR3 consists of 15 residues. CDR3 loop: CASSESSAEYNEQFF. The CDR3 DNA is TGCGCCAGCAGTGAGTCGAGCGCGGAGTACAATGAGCAGTTCTTC.

The chain is built from TRBV5-4 and TRBJ2-5, with D perhaps matching TRBD1 (5 bases). CDR1 is SGHNT and CDR2 is YYREEE in the germline V gene (reference sequence). CDR3 length: 13 residues. V lost 4 bases and J lost 5, with 12 bases in between. CDR3 protein: CASSQQGRETQYF. Written as DNA, the CDR3 is TGTGCCAGCAGCCAGCAGGGCAGGGAGACCCAGTACTTC.

V gene TRBV5-1 combines with J gene TRBJ1-4; D is unclear. The CDR3 loop spans 15 amino acids. Germline-derived CDR1 and CDR2 are SGHRS and YFSETQ. V lost 4 bases and J 3 bases, leaving 13 bases between the germline ends. CDR3 region: CASSPSGSPNEKLFF. In DNA form, the CDR3 reads TGCGCCAGCAGCCCATCGGGGAGTCCTAATGAAAAACTGTTTTTT.

The chain is built from TRBV13 and TRBJ1-1; 11 bases map to TRBD1. Germline V lookup: CDR1 PRHDT, CDR2 FYEKMQ (reference sequence). Losses at the gene ends were 6 bases for V and 5 bases for J; bases not matched to a gene: 8. This CDR3 contains 15 residues. The CDR3 nucleotides are TGTGCCAGCAGGCCAGTGGGACAGGGGGTGACTGAAGCTTTCTTT. Translation: CASRPVGQGVTEAFF.

The chain has TRBV19 and TRBJ2-1, with D possibly being TRBD1 (6 bases). Germline values: CDR1 LNHDA, CDR2 SQIVND (reference sequence). The CDR3 has 12 residues. With 6 bases removed from V and 7 bases from J, the gap between germline ends came to 10 bases. The CDR3 sequence is CASRGGRNEQFF. The CDR3 DNA reads as TGTGCCAGTAGAGGGGGTCGGAATGAGCAGTTCTTC.

The rearrangement links TRBV3-1 (or the pseudogene TRBV3-2) to TRBJ2-7; 9 bases align to TRBD1. Trimming removed 4 bases from V and 3 bases from J; junction bases left unmatched: 4. Germline lookup yields CDR1 LGHDT and CDR2 YNNKEL (reference sequence). CDR3 length equals 14 residues. The CDR3 bases are TGTGCCAGCAGCCGGACAGGGGTTAACTACGAGCAGTACTTC. Translation: CASSRTGVNYEQYF.

This clone was seen only once. The V gene is TRBV7-9, the J gene TRBJ2-1; D might be TRBD1 (5 bases). Germline assignment: CDR1 SEHNR and CDR2 FQNEAQ (reference sequence). Trimming left V 1 base short and J 8 bases short, with 9 bases between. The CDR3 sequence is 13 residues long. The CDR3 sequence is CASSLGTGDEQFF. CDR3 DNA sequence: TGTGCCAGCAGCTTAGGCACAGGCGATGAGCAGTTCTTC.

The V call is TRBV29-1, the J call TRBJ2-5, with 7 bases lining up with TRBD2. Trimming cost V 0 bases and J 3 bases; bases outside gene matches: 4. Germline-derived CDR1 and CDR2 are SQVTM and ANQGSEA. There are 14 residues in the CDR3. The CDR3 coding sequence is TGCAGCGTTGAAGATAAGGGGAGGGAAGAGACCCAGTACTTC. It codes for CSVEDKGREETQYF.

The V gene is TRBV18, the J gene TRBJ1-1; perhaps TRBD1 as D (5 bases). Germline-derived CDR1 and CDR2 are KGHSH and LQKENI. The length of the CDR3 is 14 residues. The V and J ends lost 2 bases and 1 base respectively, with 8 bases between them. CDR3 amino acids: CASSPDSENTEAFF. The CDR3, as DNA: TGTGCCAGCTCACCAGACAGTGAGAACACTGAAGCTTTCTTT.

The CDR3 region has the DNA TGTGCCAGCAGTACGGCAGGAAGCAATGGGGCGGGAGGCTACACCTTC. As protein: CASSTAGSNGAGGYTF. The gene calls are TRBV25-1 and TRBJ1-2; a weak D match, TRBD1 (5 bases). The CDR3 spans 16 residues. Trimming took off 5 bases at V and 8 bases at J, with 24 bases between the two ends. Germline V gene lookup returns CDR1 MGHDK and CDR2 SYGVNS.

V usage is TRBV11-2 and J usage is TRBJ1-1; TRBD1 is a possible D gene (5 bases). The germline V gene has CDR1 SGHAT and CDR2 FQNNGV. V gave up 0 bases and J gave up 8 bases, with 7 bases separating them. The CDR3 loop spans 12 amino acids. The CDR3 DNA is TGTGCCAGCAGCTTAGATCGGACAGAAGCTTTCTTT. It is translated as CASSLDRTEAFF.

The J gene is TRBJ1-5, the V gene TRBV7-2; the D gene is possibly TRBD1 (5 bases). Germline assignment: CDR1 SGHTA and CDR2 FQGNSA. Trimming pared 2 bases from V and 7 bases from J, leaving 12 bases between. The CDR3 length is 14 residues. CDR3 sequence reads: CASSLREGRQPQHF. In nucleotides, the CDR3 is TGTGCCAGCAGCTTACGAGAGGGGAGGCAGCCCCAGCATTTT. The whole variable domain, remainder taken from reference TRBV7-2 and TRBJ1-5, is GAGVSQSPSNKVTEKGKDVELRCDPISGHTALYWYRQSLGQGLEFLIYFQGNSAPDKSGLPSDRFSAERTGGSVSTLTIQRTQQEDSAVYLCASSLREGRQPQHFGDGTRLSIL.